These 7 T cell receptor beta chains originate from one sample sequenced in a study of blood T cell repertoires in COVID-19 (dated by TCRdb to about 2020). Library construction relied on the immunoSEQ multiplex PCR assay. Sourced from immuneACCESS, this table was stored by TCRdb with only in-frame sequences that have V and J called. A share of the clones is absent; for the studies checked, an unresolved V gene accounts for under half, and the remainder has no known explanation. For this sample the table gives 100,000 to 120,000 clones, of which around 81% were detected only once. The ten largest make up 37% of the sample. Sequencing was done on a sample of peripheral blood. The receptors originated from a man older than 75 with acute or convalescent COVID-19.

A single count supports this clone. The V call is TRBV2, the J call TRBJ2-7; 12 positions agree with TRBD2. The germline CDR1 and CDR2 sequences are SNHLY and FYNNEI. The CDR3 runs 16 residues. V shed 6 bases, J shed 4 bases, and the junction held 10 bases outside the gene matches. CDR3 DNA: TGTGCCAGCAGGGGACTAGCGGGCGACGCGTTTTACGAGCAGTACTTC. Encoded protein: CASRGLAGDAFYEQYF.

J is TRBJ2-3 and V is TRBV7-2; tentative D call: TRBD1 (5 bases). Trimming left V 3 bases short and J 3 bases short, with 16 bases between. Germline V CDR1 and CDR2: SGHTA, FQGNSA. The CDR3 covers 16 residues. CDR3 loop: CASSFQGHPRTDTQYF. The CDR3 DNA sequence: TGTGCCAGCAGCTTCCAGGGTCACCCAAGGACAGATACGCAGTATTTT.

This chain links TRBV6-5 with TRBJ2-7; TRBD2 agrees at 13 bases. J gave up 4 bases and V 5 bases, and 5 bases lay outside the gene matches. The CDR3 is 15 amino acids. From germline, CDR1 is MNHEY and CDR2 SVGAGI. The CDR3 here is CASSRTSGSIYEQYF. In DNA, the CDR3 is TGTGCCAGCAGTCGGACTAGCGGGAGTATATACGAGCAGTACTTC.

This clone was detected only once. The chain recombines TRBV5-6 with TRBJ2-7; TRBD1 agrees at 9 bases. Germline V lookup: CDR1 SGHDT, CDR2 YYEEEE. V was clipped by 3 bases and J by 3 bases; unmatched bases: 7. The CDR3 is 15 amino acids. In DNA, the CDR3 is TGTGCCAGCAGCTGGGACAGGGCAAACATCTACGAGCAGTACTTC. Translating gives CASSWDRANIYEQYF.

The chain links TRBV11-2 to TRBJ1-1; D remains unclear. In germline, CDR1 is SGHAT, CDR2 FQNNGV. The V gene lost 2 bases and the J gene lost 5 bases, with 12 bases spanning the gap. This CDR3 spans 14 amino acids. Here the CDR3 reads CASSLQQPGTEAFF. The CDR3 region has the DNA TGTGCCAGCAGCTTACAACAGCCGGGAACTGAAGCTTTCTTT.

J is TRBJ1-5 and V is TRBV6-1; 7 bases line up with TRBD1. Per germline, CDR1 MNHNS and CDR2 SASEGT. The V and J ends lost 0 bases and 6 bases, in that order; junction bases with no gene match: 17. The CDR3 totals 19 residues. The CDR3 reads CASSEALQGFRGQAQPQHF. CDR3 sequence (DNA): TGTGCCAGCAGTGAAGCGCTTCAGGGCTTCCGTGGACAGGCTCAGCCCCAGCATTTT.

J is TRBJ2-5 and V is TRBV7-9, with TRBD2 matching over 14 bases. Germline-derived CDR1 and CDR2 are SEHNR and FQNEAQ (reference sequence). After removal of 5 bases from V and 4 bases from J, the junction contained 6 bases not matched to a gene. The CDR3 runs 16 residues. CDR3 in DNA: TGTGCCAGCAGCCCAGGACTAGCGGGAGGTTTAGAGACCCAGTACTTC. This codes for CASSPGLAGGLETQYF.